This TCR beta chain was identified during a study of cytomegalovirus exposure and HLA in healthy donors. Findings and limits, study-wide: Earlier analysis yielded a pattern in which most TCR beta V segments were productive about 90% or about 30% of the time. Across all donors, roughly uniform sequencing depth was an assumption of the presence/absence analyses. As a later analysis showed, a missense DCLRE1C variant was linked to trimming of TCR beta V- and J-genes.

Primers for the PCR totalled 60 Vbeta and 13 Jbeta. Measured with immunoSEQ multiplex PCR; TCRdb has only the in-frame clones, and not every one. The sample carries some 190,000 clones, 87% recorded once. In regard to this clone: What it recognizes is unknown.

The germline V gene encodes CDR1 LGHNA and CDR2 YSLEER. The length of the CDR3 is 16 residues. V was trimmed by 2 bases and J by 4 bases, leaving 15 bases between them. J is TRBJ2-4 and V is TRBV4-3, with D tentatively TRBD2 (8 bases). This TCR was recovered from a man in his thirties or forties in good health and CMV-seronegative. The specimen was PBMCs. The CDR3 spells CASSQSGGTDKNIQYF. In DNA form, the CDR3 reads TGCGCCAGCAGCCAATCGGGGGGGACAGATAAAAACATTCAGTACTTC.